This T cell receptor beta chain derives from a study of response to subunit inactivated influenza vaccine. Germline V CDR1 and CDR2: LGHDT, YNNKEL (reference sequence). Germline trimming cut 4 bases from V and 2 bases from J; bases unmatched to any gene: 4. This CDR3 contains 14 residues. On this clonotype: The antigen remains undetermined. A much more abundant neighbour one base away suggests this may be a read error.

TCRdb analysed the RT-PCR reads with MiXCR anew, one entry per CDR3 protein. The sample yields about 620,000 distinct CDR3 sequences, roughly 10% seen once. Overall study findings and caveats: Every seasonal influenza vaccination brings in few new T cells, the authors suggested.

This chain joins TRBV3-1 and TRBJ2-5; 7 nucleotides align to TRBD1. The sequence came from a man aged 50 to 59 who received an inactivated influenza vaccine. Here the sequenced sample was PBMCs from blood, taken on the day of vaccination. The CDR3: CASSPWDRQETQYF. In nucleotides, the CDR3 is TGTGCCAGCAGCCCCTGGGACAGACAAGAGACCCAGTACTTC.